The 21 T cell receptor beta chains given below trace back to one sample, sequenced in a study of CD4 T cells in relation to SARS-CoV-2 and coronaviruses. Sequenced by immunoSEQ multiplex PCR; TCRdb stores in-frame clones only, minus some. The table shows more than 25,000 clones, with 65% to 80% occurring only once. These receptors' targets are unknown. The unexposed donors gave CD4+ T cells in about 2010-2019, prior to COVID-19. After around nine days of culture, CD4+ T cells were isolated. Sequencing input: CD4+ T cells from PBMCs, cultured in vitro. These receptors all come from a human donor in good health.

The CDR3 region has the DNA TGTGCCAGCAGCGTGGGACCGGGGGATAAGGCTTTCTTT. Its translation: CASSVGPGDKAFF. The chain links TRBV9 to TRBJ1-1; D possibly corresponds to TRBD1 (5 bases). Germline V gene data show CDR1 as SGDLS and CDR2 as YYNGEE. The CDR3 consists of 13 residues. Trimming took off 2 bases at V and 11 bases at J, with 16 bases between the two ends.

CDR3 protein: CAWTAARSYNSPLHF. The CDR3 nucleotides are TGTGCCTGGACGGCAGCGCGTTCCTATAATTCACCCCTCCACTTT. The chain is built from TRBV30 and TRBJ1-6; no reliable D call. V dropped 4 bases and J dropped 1 base, with 11 bases sitting between them. Germline CDR1 is GTSNPN and CDR2 is SVGIG (reference sequence). CDR3 length equals 15 residues.

This clone has just a few counts. The gene calls are TRBV7-2 and TRBJ2-2; D is possibly TRBD1 (5 bases). In germline, CDR1 is SGHTA, CDR2 FQGNSA. V was trimmed by 6 bases and J by 4 bases, leaving 15 bases between them. The CDR3 spans 15 residues. CDR3 in DNA: TGTGCCAGCAGTTCTAAACGACAGAGCACCGGGGAGCTGTTTTTT. Protein: CASSSKRQSTGELFF.

The gene calls are TRBV2 and TRBJ1-3; D unclear. Germline values: CDR1 SNHLY, CDR2 FYNNEI. Trimming removed 7 bases from V and 3 bases from J, with 13 bases in between. CDR3 size: 14 residues. The CDR3 DNA is TGTGCCAGCAATCCGTGGGAGGGTGGAAACACCATATATTTT. The encoded protein is CASNPWEGGNTIYF.

This sequence joins TRBV7-3 and TRBJ2-2; TRBD2 aligns across 10 bases. Germline V gene lookup returns CDR1 SGHTA and CDR2 FQGTGA. Trimming at V came to 5 bases and at J to 6 bases, leaving 6 bases not matched to a gene. CDR3 length: 15 residues. CDR3 protein: CASSQGSGRAGELFF. The CDR3 nucleotides are TGTGCCAGCAGCCAGGGAAGCGGGAGGGCCGGGGAGCTGTTTTTT.

The sample holds a few counts of this clone. The chain links TRBV2 to TRBJ2-3; 7 nucleotides align to TRBD2. The CDR3 is made up of 12 amino acids. With V trimmed by 6 bases and J by 3 bases, 0 bases remained unmatched. Germline values: CDR1 SNHLY, CDR2 FYNNEI. CDR3: CASRAGTDTQYF. CDR3 sequence (DNA): TGTGCCAGCAGAGCGGGAACAGATACGCAGTATTTT.

This chain uses TRBV6-2 or TRBV6-3 with TRBJ2-3, with D hard to call. Germline-derived CDR1 and CDR2 are MNHEY and SVGEGT. Between the trimmed V and J ends, which lost 2 bases and 0 bases, there was a span of 6 bases. The CDR3 extends over 14 amino acids. The CDR3 DNA reads TGTGCCAGCAGTTACCCGGACAGCACAGATACGCAGTATTTT. Its translation is CASSYPDSTDTQYF.

The chain is built from TRBV7-8 and TRBJ1-3; 9 bases agree with TRBD1. This CDR3 has 15 residues. With V trimmed by 3 bases and J by 7 bases, 7 bases remained unmatched. Looked up from germline, CDR1 is SGHVS and CDR2 is FQNEAQ. The CDR3 is CASSLDRGLGNTIYF. The CDR3 nucleotides are TGTGCCAGCAGCTTGGACAGGGGACTGGGGAACACCATATATTTT.

The rearrangement uses TRBV5-4 and TRBJ2-2, with D possibly being TRBD2 (6 bases). The CDR3 runs to 13 residues. Trimming stripped 5 bases from V and 1 base from J, with 6 bases between. Looked up from germline, CDR1 is SGHNT and CDR2 is YYREEE (reference sequence). CDR3 bases: TGTGCCAGCAGAGCGGGGAACACCGGGGAGCTGTTTTTT. It codes for CASRAGNTGELFF.

The chain combines TRBV4-3 with TRBJ1-1; the D is unclear. V lost 3 bases and J lost 6, with 20 bases in between. Germline V gene sequence: CDR1 LGHNA, CDR2 YSLEER. The CDR3 has 16 residues. CDR3: CASSHQTSGSLAEAFF. The CDR3 bases are TGCGCCAGCAGCCATCAGACATCCGGGTCGTTGGCTGAAGCTTTCTTT.

This clone has just a few counts. CDR3 DNA sequence: TGTGCCAGTAGTATAGATGTTGGGGGCGCCGGGGTTCAGCCCCAGCATTTT. Translated, it gives CASSIDVGGAGVQPQHF. The chain links TRBV19 to TRBJ1-5, with D perhaps matching TRBD1 (6 bases). CDR3 length: 17 residues. V lost 0 bases to trimming and J lost 6 bases, with 18 bases between them. Germline loops: CDR1 LNHDA, CDR2 SQIVND (reference sequence). Full variable domain (outside the CDR3, taken from reference TRBV19 and TRBJ1-5): DGGITQSPKYLFRKEGQNVTLSCEQNLNHDAMYWYRQDPGQGLRLIYYSQIVNDFQKGDIAEGYSVSREKKESFPLTVTSAQKNPTAFYLCASSIDVGGAGVQPQHFGDGTRLSIL.

V gene TRBV12-3 or TRBV12-4 combines with J gene TRBJ1-1; D is undetermined. The CDR3 has 13 residues. Trimming took off 0 bases at V and 0 bases at J, with 2 bases between the two ends. CDR3 region: CASSLAVNTEAFF. The CDR3 DNA reads TGTGCCAGCAGTTTAGCGGTGAACACTGAAGCTTTCTTT.

The J gene is TRBJ1-5, the V gene TRBV7-9; D is unresolved. Trimming removed 5 bases from V and 1 base from J, with 9 bases in between. The CDR3 has 14 residues. Germline V gene data show CDR1 as SEHNR and CDR2 as FQNEAQ (reference sequence). As DNA, the CDR3 is TGTGCCAGCAGCCCAGTCAACAGCAATCAGCCCCAGCATTTT. Protein product: CASSPVNSNQPQHF.

The chain has TRBV5-1 and TRBJ2-7, with a tentative D call TRBD1 (6 bases). V gave up 0 bases and J gave up 6 bases, with 22 bases separating them. The CDR3 consists of 17 residues. The germline V gene encodes CDR1 SGHRS and CDR2 YFSETQ. In DNA, the CDR3 is TGCGCCAGCAGCTTGGAATTACAGGGAAGTTTAACAGGCGAGCAGTACTTC. Its translation: CASSLELQGSLTGEQYF.

V gene TRBV6-5 combines with J gene TRBJ2-5, with D hard to call. Germline V lookup: CDR1 MNHEY, CDR2 SVGAGI. Trimming left V 5 bases short and J 5 bases short, with 18 bases between. This CDR3 spans 15 amino acids. The CDR3 is CASSTDGLIWETQYF. CDR3 coding DNA: TGTGCCAGCAGTACCGACGGGTTAATATGGGAGACCCAGTACTTC.

V gene TRBV6-5 combines with J gene TRBJ2-2, with a possible D match to TRBD2 (5 bases). CDR3 length: 15 amino acids. The germline CDR1 and CDR2 sequences are MNHEY and SVGAGI. The germline V and J ends were trimmed by 5 bases and 4 bases, with 14 bases remaining between them. The CDR3 here is CASSPTGAGTGELFF. The CDR3 DNA reads TGTGCCAGCAGTCCCACCGGTGCGGGCACCGGGGAGCTGTTTTTT.

This clone came up a few times. Written as DNA, the CDR3 is TGTGCCAGCAGCTCGGCGTACACCTTC. Protein sequence: CASSSAYTF. The rearrangement joins TRBV13 to TRBJ1-2; D uncertain. CDR3 length equals 9 residues. V lost 4 bases and J lost 11, with 5 bases in between. The germline V gene encodes CDR1 PRHDT and CDR2 FYEKMQ (reference sequence).

The chain uses TRBV29-1 and TRBJ1-2; D is perhaps TRBD1 (6 bases). Trimming stripped 4 bases from V and 8 bases from J, with 14 bases between. This CDR3 has 12 residues. Germline CDR1 reads SQVTM; CDR2 reads ANQGSEA. The CDR3 here is CSVGRGARGYTF. The CDR3 bases are TGCAGCGTTGGCCGGGGGGCGAGAGGCTACACCTTC.

The chain couples TRBV4-1 to TRBJ1-2; TRBD1 matches at 7 bases. This CDR3 contains 14 residues. CDR1 is MGHRA, CDR2 YSYEKL, per germline. V lost 1 base to trimming and J lost 6 bases; unmatched junction nucleotides: 5. CDR3 region: CASSQGGQGDGYTF. The DNA of the CDR3 is TGCGCCAGCAGCCAAGGAGGTCAGGGGGATGGCTACACCTTC.

A few counts support this clone. In DNA, the CDR3 is TGTGCCAGCAGTGAAGTGGCAGGGAGGCAGCCCCAGCATTTT. This sequence encodes CASSEVAGRQPQHF. The rearrangement links TRBV2 to TRBJ1-5; a possible D gene is TRBD1 (5 bases). Germline values: CDR1 SNHLY, CDR2 FYNNEI. The CDR3 sequence is 14 residues long. Trimming left V 1 base short and J 7 bases short, with 11 bases between. The full variable domain, with the rest looked up from reference TRBV2 and TRBJ1-5, is EPEVTQTPSHQVTQMGQEVILRCVPISNHLYFYWYRQILGQKVEFLVSFYNNEISEKSEIFDDQFSVERPDGSNFTLKIRSTKLEDSAMYFCASSEVAGRQPQHFGDGTRLSIL.

This chain links TRBV11-2 with TRBJ1-4; D call uncertain. The CDR3 extends over 15 amino acids. Per germline, CDR1 SGHAT and CDR2 FQNNGV. Trimming took off 4 bases at V and 5 bases at J, with 14 bases between the two ends. CDR3 loop: CASSSPRPQNEKLFF. CDR3 bases: TGTGCCAGCAGCTCCCCCAGGCCCCAAAATGAAAAACTGTTTTTT.